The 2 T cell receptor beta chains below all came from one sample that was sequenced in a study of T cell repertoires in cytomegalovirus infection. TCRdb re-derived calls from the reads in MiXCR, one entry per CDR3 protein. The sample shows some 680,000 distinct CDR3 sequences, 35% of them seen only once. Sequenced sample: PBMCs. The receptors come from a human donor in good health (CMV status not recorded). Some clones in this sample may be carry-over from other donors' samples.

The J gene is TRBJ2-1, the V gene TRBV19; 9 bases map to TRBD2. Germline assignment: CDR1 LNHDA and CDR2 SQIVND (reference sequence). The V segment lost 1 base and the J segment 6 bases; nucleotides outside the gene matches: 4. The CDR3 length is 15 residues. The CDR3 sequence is CASSIVGGGGNEQFF. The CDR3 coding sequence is TGTGCCAGTAGTATAGTGGGCGGGGGGGGCAATGAGCAGTTCTTC.

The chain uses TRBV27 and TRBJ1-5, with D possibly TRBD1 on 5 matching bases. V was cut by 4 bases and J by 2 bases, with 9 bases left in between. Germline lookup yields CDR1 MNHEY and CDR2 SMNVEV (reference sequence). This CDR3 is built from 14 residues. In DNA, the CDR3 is TGTGCCAGCAGTTACGGGGGACGCAATCAGCCCCAGCATTTT. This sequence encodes CASSYGGRNQPQHF.